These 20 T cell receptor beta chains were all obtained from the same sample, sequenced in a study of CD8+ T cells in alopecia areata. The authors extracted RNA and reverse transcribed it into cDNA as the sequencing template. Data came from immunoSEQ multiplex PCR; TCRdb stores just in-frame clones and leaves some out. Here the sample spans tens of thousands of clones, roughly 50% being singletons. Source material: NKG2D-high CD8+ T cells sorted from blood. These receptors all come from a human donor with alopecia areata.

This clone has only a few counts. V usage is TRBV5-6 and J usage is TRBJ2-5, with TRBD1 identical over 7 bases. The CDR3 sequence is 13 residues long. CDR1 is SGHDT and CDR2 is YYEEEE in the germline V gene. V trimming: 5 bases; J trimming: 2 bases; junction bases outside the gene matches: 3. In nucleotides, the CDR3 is TGTGCCAGCAGACAGGGGCATCAAGAGACCCAGTACTTC. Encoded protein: CASRQGHQETQYF.

CDR3 in amino acids: CASSQPTVDQPQHF. The DNA of the CDR3 is TGTGCCAGCAGTCAACCCACAGTCGATCAGCCCCAGCATTTT. The rearrangement joins TRBV28 to TRBJ1-5; D is ambiguous. The germline V and J ends were trimmed by 5 bases and 5 bases, with 13 bases remaining between them. The length of the CDR3 is 14 residues. Germline CDR1 and CDR2: MDHEN and SYDVKM.

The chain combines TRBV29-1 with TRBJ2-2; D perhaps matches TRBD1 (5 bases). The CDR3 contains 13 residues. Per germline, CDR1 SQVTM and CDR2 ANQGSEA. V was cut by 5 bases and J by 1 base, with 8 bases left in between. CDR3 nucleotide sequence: TGCAGCGTTCTTGGACAGAACACCGGGGAGCTGTTTTTT. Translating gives CSVLGQNTGELFF.

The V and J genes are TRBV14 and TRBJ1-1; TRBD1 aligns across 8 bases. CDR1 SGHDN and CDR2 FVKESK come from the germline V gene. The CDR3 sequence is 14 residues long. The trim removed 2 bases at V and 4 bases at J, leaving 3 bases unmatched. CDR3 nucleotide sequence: TGTGCCAGCAGCCAAACGGACAGGGTCACTGAAGCTTTCTTT. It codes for CASSQTDRVTEAFF.

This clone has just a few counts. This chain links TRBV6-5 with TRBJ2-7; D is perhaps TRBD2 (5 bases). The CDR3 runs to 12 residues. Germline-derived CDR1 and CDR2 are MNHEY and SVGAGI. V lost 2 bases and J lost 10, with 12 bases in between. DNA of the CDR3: TGTGCCAGCAGTTACGGTGGAGGACTCCAGTACTTC. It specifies CASSYGGGLQYF.

CDR3 DNA sequence: TGCGCCAGCAGCCAAGAAGGAAGCGGGGGTTACGAGCAGTACTTC. It yields the protein CASSQEGSGGYEQYF. The chain carries TRBV4-3 and TRBJ2-7; 8 bases are shared with TRBD2. V lost 0 bases, J lost 4 bases, and 5 bases stayed unmatched. CDR3 size: 15 residues. CDR1 is LGHNA and CDR2 is YSLEER in the germline V gene.

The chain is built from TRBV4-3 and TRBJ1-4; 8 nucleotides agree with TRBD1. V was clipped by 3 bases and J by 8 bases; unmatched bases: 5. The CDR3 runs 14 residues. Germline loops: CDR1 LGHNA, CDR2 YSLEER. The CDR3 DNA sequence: TGCGCCAGCAGCCAGAGACAGGGGTGGGAAAAACTGTTTTTT. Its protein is CASSQRQGWEKLFF.

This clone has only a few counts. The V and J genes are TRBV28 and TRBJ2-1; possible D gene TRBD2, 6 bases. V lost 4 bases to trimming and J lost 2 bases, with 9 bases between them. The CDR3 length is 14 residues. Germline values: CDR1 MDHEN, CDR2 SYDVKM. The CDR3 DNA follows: TGTGCCAGCAGTTCCCGCGGGACCTACAATGAGCAGTTCTTC. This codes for CASSSRGTYNEQFF.

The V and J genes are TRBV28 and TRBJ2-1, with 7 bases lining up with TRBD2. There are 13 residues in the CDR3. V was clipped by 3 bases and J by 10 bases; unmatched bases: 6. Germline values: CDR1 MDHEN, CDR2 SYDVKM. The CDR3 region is CASSLGAGNEQFF. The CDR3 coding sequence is TGTGCCAGCAGTTTGGGAGCGGGAAACGAGCAGTTCTTC.

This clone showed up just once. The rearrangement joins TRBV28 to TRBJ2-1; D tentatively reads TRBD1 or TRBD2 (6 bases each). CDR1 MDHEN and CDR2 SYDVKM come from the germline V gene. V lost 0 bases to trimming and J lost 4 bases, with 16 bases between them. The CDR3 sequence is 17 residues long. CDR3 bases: TGTGCCAGCAGTTTATGGGGGCAACCGGGGGCATACAATGAGCAGTTCTTC. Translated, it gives CASSLWGQPGAYNEQFF.

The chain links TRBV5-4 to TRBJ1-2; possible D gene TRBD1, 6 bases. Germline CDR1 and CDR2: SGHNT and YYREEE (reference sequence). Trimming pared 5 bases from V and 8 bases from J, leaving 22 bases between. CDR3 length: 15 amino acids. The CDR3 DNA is TGTGCCAGCAGGGCCACCGGGACACCGGAACAGGGCTACACCTTC. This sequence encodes CASRATGTPEQGYTF.

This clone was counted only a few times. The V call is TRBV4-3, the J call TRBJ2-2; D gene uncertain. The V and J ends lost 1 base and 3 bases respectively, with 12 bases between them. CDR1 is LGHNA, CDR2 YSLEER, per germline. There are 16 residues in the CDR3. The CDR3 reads CASSQVPDPYTGELFF. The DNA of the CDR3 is TGCGCCAGCAGCCAAGTCCCGGACCCCTACACCGGGGAGCTGTTTTTT.

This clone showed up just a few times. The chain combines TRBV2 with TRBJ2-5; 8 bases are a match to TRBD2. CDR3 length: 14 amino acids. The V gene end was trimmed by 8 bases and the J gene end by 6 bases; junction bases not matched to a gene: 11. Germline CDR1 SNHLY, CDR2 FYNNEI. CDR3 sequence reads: CASREGQGRKTQYF. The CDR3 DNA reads TGTGCCAGCCGGGAGGGCCAGGGAAGGAAGACCCAGTACTTC.

The CDR3 here is CASSLRATYEQYF. The CDR3 coding sequence is TGTGCCAGCAGTTTAAGGGCAACCTACGAGCAGTACTTC. This chain connects TRBV27 to TRBJ2-7; D gene uncertain. The CDR3 loop spans 13 amino acids. Between the trimmed V and J ends, which lost 2 bases and 2 bases, there was a span of 7 bases. Germline CDR1 is MNHEY and CDR2 is SMNVEV (reference sequence).

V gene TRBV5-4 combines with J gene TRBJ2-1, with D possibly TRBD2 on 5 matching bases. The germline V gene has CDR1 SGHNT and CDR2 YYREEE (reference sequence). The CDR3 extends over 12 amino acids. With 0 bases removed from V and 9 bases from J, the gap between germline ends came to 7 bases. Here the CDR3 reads CASSLGTSEQFF. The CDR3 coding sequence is TGTGCCAGCAGCTTGGGAACTAGTGAGCAGTTCTTC.

Written as DNA, the CDR3 is TGCAGCATGAGGCGCGGGAGGGAGGTTGAGCAGTTCTTC. Translated, it gives CSMRRGREVEQFF. This chain connects TRBV29-1 to TRBJ2-1, with 9 bases lining up with TRBD2. The germline gives CDR1 SQVTM, CDR2 ANQGSEA. CDR3 size: 13 residues. Trimming at V came to 8 bases and at J to 9 bases, leaving 11 bases not matched to a gene.

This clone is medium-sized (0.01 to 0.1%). The CDR3 DNA follows: TGTGCCAGCAGCTCGAAGAGGGGTTACGAGCAGTACTTC. Amino acid sequence: CASSSKRGYEQYF. The J gene is TRBJ2-7, the V gene TRBV7-6, with D perhaps given as TRBD1 or TRBD2 (5 bases each). Looked up from germline, CDR1 is SGHVS and CDR2 is FNYEAQ. Trimming removed 4 bases at V and 4 bases at J, with 11 bases between. The length of the CDR3 is 13 residues.

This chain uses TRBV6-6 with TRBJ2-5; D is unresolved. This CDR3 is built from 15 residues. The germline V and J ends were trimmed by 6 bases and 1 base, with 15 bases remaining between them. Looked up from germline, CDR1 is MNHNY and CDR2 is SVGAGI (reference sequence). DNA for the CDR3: TGTGCCAGCAGCTACCTTGGACGGCTCCAAGAGACCCAGTACTTC. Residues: CASSYLGRLQETQYF.

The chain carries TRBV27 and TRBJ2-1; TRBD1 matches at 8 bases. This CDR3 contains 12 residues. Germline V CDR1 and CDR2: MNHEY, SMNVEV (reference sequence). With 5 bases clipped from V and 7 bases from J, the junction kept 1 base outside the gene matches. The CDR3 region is CASSRTGNEQFF. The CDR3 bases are TGTGCCAGCAGTCGGACAGGGAATGAGCAGTTCTTC.

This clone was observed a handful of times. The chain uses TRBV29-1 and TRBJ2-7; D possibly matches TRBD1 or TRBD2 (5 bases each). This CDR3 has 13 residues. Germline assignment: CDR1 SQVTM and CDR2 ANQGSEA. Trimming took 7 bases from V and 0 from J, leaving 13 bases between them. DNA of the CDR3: TGCAGCGCCCGAGCCGGGGCCTCCTACGAGCAGTACTTC. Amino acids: CSARAGASYEQYF.